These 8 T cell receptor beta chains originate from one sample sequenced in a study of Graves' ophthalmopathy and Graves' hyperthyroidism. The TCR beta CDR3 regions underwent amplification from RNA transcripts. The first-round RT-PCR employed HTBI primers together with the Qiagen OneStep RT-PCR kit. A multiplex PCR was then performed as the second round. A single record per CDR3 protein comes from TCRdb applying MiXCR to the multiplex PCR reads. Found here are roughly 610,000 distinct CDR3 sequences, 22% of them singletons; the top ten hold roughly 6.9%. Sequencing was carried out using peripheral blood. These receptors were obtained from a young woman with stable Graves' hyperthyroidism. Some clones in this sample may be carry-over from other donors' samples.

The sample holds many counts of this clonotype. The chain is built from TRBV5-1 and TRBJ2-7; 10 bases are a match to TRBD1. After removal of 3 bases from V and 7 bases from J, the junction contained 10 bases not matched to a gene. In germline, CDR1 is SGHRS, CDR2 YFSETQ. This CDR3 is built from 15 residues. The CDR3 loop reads CASSSPGTGVGEQYF. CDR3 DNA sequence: TGCGCCAGCAGCTCCCCCGGGACAGGGGTGGGGGAGCAGTACTTC.

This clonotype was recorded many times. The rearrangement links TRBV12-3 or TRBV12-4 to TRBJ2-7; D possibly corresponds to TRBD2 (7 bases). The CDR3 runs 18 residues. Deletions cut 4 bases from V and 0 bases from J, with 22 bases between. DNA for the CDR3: TGTGCCAGCAGTTCCCCGGCGGGAGTCAGGGGCAGCTCCTACGAGCAGTACTTC. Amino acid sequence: CASSSPAGVRGSSYEQYF.

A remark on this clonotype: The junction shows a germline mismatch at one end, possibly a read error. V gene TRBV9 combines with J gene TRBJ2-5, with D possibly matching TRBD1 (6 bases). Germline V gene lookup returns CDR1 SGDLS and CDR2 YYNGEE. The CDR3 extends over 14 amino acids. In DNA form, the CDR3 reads TGTGCCAGCAGCTCAGCGTCGGGACAAGAGATCCAGTACTTC. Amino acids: CASSSASGQEIQYF.

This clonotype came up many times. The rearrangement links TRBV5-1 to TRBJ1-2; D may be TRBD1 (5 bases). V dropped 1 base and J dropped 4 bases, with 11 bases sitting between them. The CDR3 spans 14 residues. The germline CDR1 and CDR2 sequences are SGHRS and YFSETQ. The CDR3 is CASSLSDSSYGYTF. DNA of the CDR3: TGCGCCAGCAGCTTGAGCGACAGTTCCTATGGCTACACCTTC.

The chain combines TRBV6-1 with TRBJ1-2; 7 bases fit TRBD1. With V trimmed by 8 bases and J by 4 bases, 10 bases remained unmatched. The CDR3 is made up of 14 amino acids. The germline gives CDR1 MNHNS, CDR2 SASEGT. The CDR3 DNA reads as TGTGCCAGCGCTGGACAGGTGGGTCCCTATGGCTACACCTTC. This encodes CASAGQVGPYGYTF.

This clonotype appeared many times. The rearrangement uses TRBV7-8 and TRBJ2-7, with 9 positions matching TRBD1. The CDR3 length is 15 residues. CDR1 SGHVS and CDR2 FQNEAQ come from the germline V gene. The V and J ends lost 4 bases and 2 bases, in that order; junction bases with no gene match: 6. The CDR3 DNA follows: TGTGCCAGCAGCTCCCACCGGGACAGGGCCTACGAGCAGTACTTC. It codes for CASSSHRDRAYEQYF.

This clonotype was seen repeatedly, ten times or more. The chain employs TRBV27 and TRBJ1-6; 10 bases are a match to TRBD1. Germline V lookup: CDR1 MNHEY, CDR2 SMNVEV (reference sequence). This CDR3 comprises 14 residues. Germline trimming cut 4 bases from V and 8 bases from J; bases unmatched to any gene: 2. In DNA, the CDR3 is TGTGCCAGCAGTTCGACAGGGGGCTATTCACCCCTCCACTTT. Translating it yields CASSSTGGYSPLHF.

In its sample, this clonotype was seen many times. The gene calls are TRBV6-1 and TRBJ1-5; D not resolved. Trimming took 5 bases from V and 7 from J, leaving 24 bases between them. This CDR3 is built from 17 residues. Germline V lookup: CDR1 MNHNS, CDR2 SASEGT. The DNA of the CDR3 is TGTGCCAGCAGTACCTACGCGGACGGCTTATTCAGCCAGCCCCAGCATTTT. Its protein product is CASSTYADGLFSQPQHF.